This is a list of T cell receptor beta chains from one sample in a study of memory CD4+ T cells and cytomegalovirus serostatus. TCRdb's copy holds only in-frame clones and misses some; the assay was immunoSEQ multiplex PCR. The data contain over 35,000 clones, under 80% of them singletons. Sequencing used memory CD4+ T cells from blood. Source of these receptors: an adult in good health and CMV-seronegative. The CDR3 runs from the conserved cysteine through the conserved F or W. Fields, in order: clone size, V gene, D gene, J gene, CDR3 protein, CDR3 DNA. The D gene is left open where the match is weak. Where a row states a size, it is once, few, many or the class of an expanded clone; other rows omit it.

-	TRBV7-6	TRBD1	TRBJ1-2	CASSLTGLYGYTF	TGTGCCAGCAGCTTGACAGGGCTCTATGGCTACACCTTC
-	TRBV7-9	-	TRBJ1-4	CASSHRPQSGNEKLFF	TGTGCCAGCAGCCACCGCCCGCAGAGTGGAAATGAAAAACTGTTTTTT
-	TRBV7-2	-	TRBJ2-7	CASSLGTGSTYEQYF	TGTGCCAGCAGCCTGGGCACAGGTTCCACCTACGAGCAGTACTTC
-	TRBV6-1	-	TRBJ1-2	CASSPESTGYTF	TGTGCCAGCAGCCCCGAGTCGACGGGCTACACCTTC
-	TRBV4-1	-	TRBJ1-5	CASSLGTQGRNQPQHF	TGCGCCAGCAGTCTCGGGACTCAGGGGAGGAATCAGCCCCAGCATTTT
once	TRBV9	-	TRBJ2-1	CASSVAGANEQFF	TGTGCCAGCAGCGTAGCGGGGGCCAATGAGCAGTTCTTC
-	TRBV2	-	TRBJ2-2	CASRKGSTGELFF	TGTGCCAGCCGGAAGGGGAGCACCGGGGAGCTGTTTTTT
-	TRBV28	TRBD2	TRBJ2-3	CASSGGATDTQYF	TGTGCCAGCAGCGGGGGGGCTACAGATACGCAGTATTTT
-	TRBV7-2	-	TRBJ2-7	CASSTGRPSEQYF	TGTGCCAGCAGCACGGGCCGCCCCTCCGAGCAGTACTTC
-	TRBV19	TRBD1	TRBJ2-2	CASSPWTGGTGELFF	TGTGCCAGTAGTCCGTGGACAGGGGGCACCGGGGAGCTGTTTTTT
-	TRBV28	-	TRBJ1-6	CASYTDRSSLSPLHF	TGTGCCAGTTATACGGACCGAAGTAGTCTCTCACCCCTCCACTTT
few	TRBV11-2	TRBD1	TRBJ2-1	CASSFTGTGTNEQFF	TGTGCCAGCAGCTTCACCGGGACAGGGACAAATGAGCAGTTCTTC
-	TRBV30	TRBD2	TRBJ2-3	CAWTPRGVPTDTQYF	TGTGCCTGGACCCCCCGGGGGGTTCCCACAGATACGCAGTATTTT
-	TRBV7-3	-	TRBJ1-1	CASSPWVGTEAFF	TGTGCCAGCAGTCCTTGGGTAGGGACTGAAGCTTTCTTT
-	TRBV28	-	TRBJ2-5	CASSLLSGFGETQYF	TGTGCCAGCAGTTTACTTTCAGGGTTCGGAGAGACCCAGTACTTC
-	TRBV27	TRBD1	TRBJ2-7	CASSDRGLLDEQYF	TGTGCCAGCAGTGACAGGGGTCTACTTGACGAGCAGTACTTC
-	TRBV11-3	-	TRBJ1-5	CASFNRIYSNQPQHF	TGTGCCAGCTTCAACCGGATCTATAGCAATCAGCCCCAGCATTTT
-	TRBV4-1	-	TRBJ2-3	CASSQPPPRGTDTQYF	TGCGCCAGCAGCCAACCTCCCCCTAGGGGCACAGATACGCAGTATTTT
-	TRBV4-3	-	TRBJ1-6	CASSQDADSPLHF	TGCGCCAGCAGCCAAGATGCGGATTCACCCCTCCACTTT
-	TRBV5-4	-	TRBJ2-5	CASSRQHQETQYF	TGCGCCAGCAGCCGACAGCACCAAGAGACCCAGTACTTC
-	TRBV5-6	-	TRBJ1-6	CASSLRTVGDNSPLHF	TGTGCCAGCAGCTTAAGGACAGTGGGGGACAATTCACCCCTCCACTTT
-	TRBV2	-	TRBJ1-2	CASSRQVGYTF	TGTGCCAGCAGTCGACAGGTCGGCTACACCTTC
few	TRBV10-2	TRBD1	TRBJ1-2	CASRGDSYYTF	TGCGCCAGCAGGGGGGACAGCTATTACACCTTC
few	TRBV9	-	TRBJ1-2	CASSPSTYNGYTF	TGTGCCAGCTCGCCCAGTACGTACAATGGCTACACCTTC
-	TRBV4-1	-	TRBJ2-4	CASSQETREIDIQYF	TGCGCCAGCAGCCAAGAAACCAGGGAGATTGACATTCAGTACTTC
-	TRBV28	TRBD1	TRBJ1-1	CASRGGTGFEAFF	TGTGCCAGCAGGGGAGGGACAGGTTTTGAAGCTTTCTTT
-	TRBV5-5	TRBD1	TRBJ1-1	CASSFGQGEAFF	TGTGCCAGCAGCTTCGGACAGGGAGAAGCTTTCTTT
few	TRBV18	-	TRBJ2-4	CASSPPDGVAKNIQYF	TGTGCCAGCTCACCACCGGACGGAGTAGCCAAAAACATTCAGTACTTC
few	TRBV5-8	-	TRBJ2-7	CASTAAEFYEQYF	TGTGCCAGCACCGCGGCCGAGTTTTACGAGCAGTACTTC
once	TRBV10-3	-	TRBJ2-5	CAIGTQETQYF	TGTGCCATCGGCACCCAAGAGACCCAGTACTTC
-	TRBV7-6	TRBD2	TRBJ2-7	CASSSLAGGGEQYF	TGTGCCAGCAGCTCACTAGCGGGGGGGGGCGAGCAGTACTTC
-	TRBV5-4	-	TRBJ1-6	CASSLGTGNSPLHF	TGTGCCAGCAGCCTAGGGACGGGGAATTCACCCCTCCACTTT
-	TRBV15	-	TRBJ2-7	CATSREFGRETGEQYF	TGTGCCACCAGCAGAGAATTCGGCAGGGAGACGGGTGAGCAGTACTTC
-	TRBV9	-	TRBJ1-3	CASSFTDSSGNTIYF	TGTGCCAGCAGCTTCACTGACAGCTCTGGAAACACCATATATTTT
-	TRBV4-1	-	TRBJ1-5	CASSQDRAGNQPQHF	TGCGCCAGCAGCCAAGATAGGGCGGGTAATCAGCCCCAGCATTTT
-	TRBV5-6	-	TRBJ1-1	CASSLGGGSGARNTEAFF	TGTGCCAGCAGCCTGGGGGGTGGCTCCGGGGCCCGGAACACTGAAGCTTTCTTT
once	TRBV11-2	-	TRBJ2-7	CASSVTDSYEQYF	TGTGCCAGCAGCGTAACTGACAGTTACGAGCAGTACTTC
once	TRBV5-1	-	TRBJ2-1	CASSLGVSQGEQFF	TGCGCCAGCAGCTTGGGCGTCTCGCAGGGTGAGCAGTTCTTC
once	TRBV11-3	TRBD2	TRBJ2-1	CASSLRAGDNEQFF	TGTGCCAGCAGCTTAAGGGCGGGGGACAATGAGCAGTTCTTC
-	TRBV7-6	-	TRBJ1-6	CASSLAQDSPLHF	TGTGCCAGCAGCTTAGCGCAGGATTCACCCCTCCACTTT
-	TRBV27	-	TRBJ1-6	CASSLSSGIRNSPLHF	TGTGCCAGCAGTTTATCCTCGGGGATCCGTAATTCACCCCTCCACTTT
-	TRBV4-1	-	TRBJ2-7	CASSQREQGSREQYF	TGCGCCAGCAGCCAAAGAGAGCAGGGAAGTCGCGAGCAGTACTTC
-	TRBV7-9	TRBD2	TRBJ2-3	CASSWGLGPYSTDTQYF	TGTGCCAGCAGCTGGGGACTAGGGCCATATAGCACAGATACGCAGTATTTT
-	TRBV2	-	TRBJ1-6	CASSVGRVGPLHF	TGTGCCAGCAGTGTAGGCCGCGTTGGGCCCCTCCACTTT
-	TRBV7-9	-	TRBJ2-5	CASSPGAIPQETQYF	TGTGCCAGCAGCCCAGGGGCCATTCCGCAAGAGACCCAGTACTTC
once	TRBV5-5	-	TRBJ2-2	CASSWAGAGVLGELFF	TGTGCCAGCAGCTGGGCGGGGGCTGGCGTGCTCGGGGAGCTGTTTTTT
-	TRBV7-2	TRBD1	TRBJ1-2	CASSPGQGINYGYTF	TGTGCCAGCAGCCCCGGACAGGGGATTAACTATGGCTACACCTTC
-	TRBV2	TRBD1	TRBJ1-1	CASRLGQGMNTEAFF	TGTGCCAGCAGACTGGGACAGGGGATGAACACTGAAGCTTTCTTT
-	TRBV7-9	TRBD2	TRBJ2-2	CASSLQAGGVGNTGELFF	TGTGCCAGCAGCTTACAAGCGGGGGGCGTGGGGAACACCGGGGAGCTGTTTTTT
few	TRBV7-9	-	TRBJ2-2	CASSSRAGELFF	TGTGCCAGCAGCTCTAGGGCCGGGGAGCTGTTTTTT
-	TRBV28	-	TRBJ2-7	CASMRLGLTYEQYF	TGTGCCAGCATGAGGTTGGGCCTTACCTACGAGCAGTACTTC
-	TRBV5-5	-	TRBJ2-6	CASSLDSSPSGANVLTF	TGTGCCAGCAGCTTGGACAGTTCCCCCTCTGGGGCCAACGTCCTGACTTTC
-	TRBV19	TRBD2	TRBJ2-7	CASSSSGGRTQYF	TGTGCCAGTAGTTCCAGCGGGGGTCGCACACAGTACTTC
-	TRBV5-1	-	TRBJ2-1	CASSLTAGVEQFF	TGCGCCAGCAGCCTAACGGCAGGGGTTGAGCAGTTCTTC
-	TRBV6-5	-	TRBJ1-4	CASSPQGGEKLFF	TGTGCCAGCAGTCCACAGGGTGGAGAAAAACTGTTTTTT